This T cell receptor beta chain was obtained from a study of post-analysis software for immune sequencing data. Study as a whole: Progressive-relapsing, secondary progressive and relapsing-remitting multiple sclerosis were among the disease courses included. Overall study findings and caveats: TRBV5-6, TRBV5-1 and TRBV20-1 belonged to a set of a few TRBV segments that were more frequent in patients than controls. Significantly lower normalized Chao1 diversity was seen in multiple sclerosis patients than in controls.

The germline gives CDR1 SQVTM, CDR2 ANQGSEA. This CDR3 spans 14 amino acids. Germline trimming cut 8 bases from V and 4 bases from J; bases unmatched to any gene: 8. Sequencing libraries made from TCR beta cDNA carried unique molecular identifiers. TCRdb recomputed calls from the PCR reads with MiXCR, one row per CDR3 protein. This sample has about 430,000 distinct CDR3 sequences; more than 30% occur once, and the top ten carry around 8%. This clonotype was picked up a small number of times. Its antigen is not identified. The material sequenced was blood. The gene calls are TRBV29-1 and TRBJ2-1; TRBD1 matches at 10 bases. The sequence was collected from a girl aged 2 to 10 with multiple sclerosis. In nucleotides, the CDR3 is TGCAGCTTCCGGGACAGGGGATATTACAATGAGCAGTTCTTC. Translated, it gives CSFRDRGYYNEQFF.